The entry below gives a single T cell receptor (beta chain) sequence along with its context. No antigen is known for it. This specimen belongs to a study of cytomegalovirus exposure and HLA in healthy donors. Overall study results and limits: Later analysis suggested most CMV-associated TCR beta chains were HLA-restricted. Immune exposure information available was restricted to CMV serostatus.

Researchers ran the PCR with 60 Vbeta and 13 Jbeta primers. Generated by immunoSEQ multiplex PCR, the TCRdb table keeps only in-frame clones and is missing some. Seen here are 75,000 to 95,000 clones, less than 80% observed once, and the top ten hold roughly 21%. Losses at the gene ends were 3 bases for V and 2 bases for J; bases not matched to a gene: 4. This CDR3 has 16 residues. Looked up from germline, CDR1 is KGHSH and CDR2 is LQKENI. The chain carries TRBV18 and TRBJ2-2; TRBD1 matches 9 bases. Sample: PBMCs. The TCR originated in a woman in her forties or fifties in good health and CMV-seropositive. The CDR3 DNA follows: TGTGCCAGCTCACCGGCGACAGGGGGTAACACCGGGGAGCTGTTTTTT. Translation gives CASSPATGGNTGELFF.